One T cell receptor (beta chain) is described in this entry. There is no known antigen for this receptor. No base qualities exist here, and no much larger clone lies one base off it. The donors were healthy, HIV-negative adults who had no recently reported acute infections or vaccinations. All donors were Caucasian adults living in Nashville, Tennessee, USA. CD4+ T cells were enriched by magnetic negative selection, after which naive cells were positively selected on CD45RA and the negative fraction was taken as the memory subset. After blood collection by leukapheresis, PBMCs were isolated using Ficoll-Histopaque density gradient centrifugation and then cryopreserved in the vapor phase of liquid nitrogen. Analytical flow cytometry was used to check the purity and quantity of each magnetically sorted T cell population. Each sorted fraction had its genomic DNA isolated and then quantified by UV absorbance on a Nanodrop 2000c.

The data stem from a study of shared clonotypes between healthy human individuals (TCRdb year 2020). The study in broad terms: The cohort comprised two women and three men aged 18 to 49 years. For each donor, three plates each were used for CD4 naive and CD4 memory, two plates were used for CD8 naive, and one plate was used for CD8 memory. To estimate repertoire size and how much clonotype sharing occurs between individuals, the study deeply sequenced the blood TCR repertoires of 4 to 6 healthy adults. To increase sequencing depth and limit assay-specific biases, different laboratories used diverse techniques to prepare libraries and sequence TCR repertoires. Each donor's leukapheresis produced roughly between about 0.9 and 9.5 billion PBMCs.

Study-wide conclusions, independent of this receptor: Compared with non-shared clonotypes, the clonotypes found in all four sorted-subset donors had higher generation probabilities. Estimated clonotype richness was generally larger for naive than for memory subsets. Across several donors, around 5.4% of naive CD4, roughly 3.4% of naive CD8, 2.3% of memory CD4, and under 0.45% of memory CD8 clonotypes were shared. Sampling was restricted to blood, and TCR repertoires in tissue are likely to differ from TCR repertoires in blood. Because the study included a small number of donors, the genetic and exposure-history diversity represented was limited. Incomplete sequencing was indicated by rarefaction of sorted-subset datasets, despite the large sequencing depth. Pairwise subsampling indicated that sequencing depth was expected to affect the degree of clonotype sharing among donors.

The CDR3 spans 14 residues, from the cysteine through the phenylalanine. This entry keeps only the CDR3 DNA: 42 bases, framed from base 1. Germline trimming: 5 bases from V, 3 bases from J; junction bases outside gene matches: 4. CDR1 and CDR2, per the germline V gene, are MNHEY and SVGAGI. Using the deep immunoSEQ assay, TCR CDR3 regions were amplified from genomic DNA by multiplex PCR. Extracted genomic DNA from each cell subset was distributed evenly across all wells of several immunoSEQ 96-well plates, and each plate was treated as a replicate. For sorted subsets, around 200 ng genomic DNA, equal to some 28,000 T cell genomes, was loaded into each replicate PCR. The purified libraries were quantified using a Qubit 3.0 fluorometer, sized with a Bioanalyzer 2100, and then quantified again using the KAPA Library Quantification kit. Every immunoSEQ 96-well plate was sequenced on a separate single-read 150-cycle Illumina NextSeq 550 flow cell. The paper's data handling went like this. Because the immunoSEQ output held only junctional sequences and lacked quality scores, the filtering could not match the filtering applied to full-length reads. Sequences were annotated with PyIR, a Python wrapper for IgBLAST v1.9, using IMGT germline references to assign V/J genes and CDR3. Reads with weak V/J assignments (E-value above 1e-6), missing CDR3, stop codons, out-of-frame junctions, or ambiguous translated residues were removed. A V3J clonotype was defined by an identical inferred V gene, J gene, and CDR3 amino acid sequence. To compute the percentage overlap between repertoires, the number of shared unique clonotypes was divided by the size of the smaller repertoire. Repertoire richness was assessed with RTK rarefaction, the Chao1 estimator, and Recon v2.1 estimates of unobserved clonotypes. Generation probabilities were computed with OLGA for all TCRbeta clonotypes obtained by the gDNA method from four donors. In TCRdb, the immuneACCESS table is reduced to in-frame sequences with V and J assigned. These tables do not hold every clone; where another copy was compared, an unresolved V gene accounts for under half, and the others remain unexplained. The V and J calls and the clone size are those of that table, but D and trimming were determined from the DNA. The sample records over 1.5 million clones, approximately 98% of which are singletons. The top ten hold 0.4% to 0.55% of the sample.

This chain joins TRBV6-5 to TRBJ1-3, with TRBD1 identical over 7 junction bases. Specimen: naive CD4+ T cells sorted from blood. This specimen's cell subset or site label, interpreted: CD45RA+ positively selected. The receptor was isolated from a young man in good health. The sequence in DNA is TGTGCCAGCAGTCCCCGACAGGGTGGAAACACCATATATTTT. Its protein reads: CASSPRQGGNTIYF.